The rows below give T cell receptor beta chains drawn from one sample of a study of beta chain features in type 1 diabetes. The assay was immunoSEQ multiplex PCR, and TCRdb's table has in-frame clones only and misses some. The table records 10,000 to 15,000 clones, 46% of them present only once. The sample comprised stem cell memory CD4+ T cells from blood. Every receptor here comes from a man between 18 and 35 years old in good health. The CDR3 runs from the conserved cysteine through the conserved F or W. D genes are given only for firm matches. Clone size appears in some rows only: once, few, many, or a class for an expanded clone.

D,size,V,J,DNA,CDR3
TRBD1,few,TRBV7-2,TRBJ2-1,TGTGCCAGCAGCCACAGGGGCGATTACTACAATGAGCAGTTCTTC,CASSHRGDYYNEQFF
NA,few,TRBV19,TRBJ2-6,TGTGCCAGTAGTATTAATTTTCGGGCAGGGAACTCTGGGGCCAACGTCCTGACTTTC,CASSINFRAGNSGANVLTF
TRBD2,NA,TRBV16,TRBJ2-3,TGTGCCAGCAGCCAATCGCACAGCGGGGGCCCAGATACGCAGTATTTT,CASSQSHSGGPDTQYF
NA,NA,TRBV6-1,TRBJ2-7,TGTGCCAGCAGAGATGGACAGTGGGACTACGAGCAGTACTTC,CASRDGQWDYEQYF
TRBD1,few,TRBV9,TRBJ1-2,TGTGCCACCGGACAGGACTACTATGGCTACACCTTC,CATGQDYYGYTF
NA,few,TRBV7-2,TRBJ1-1,TGTGCCAGCAGCCAATTCTCAGGCGTCCGCTTCTTT,CASSQFSGVRFF
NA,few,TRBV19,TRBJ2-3,TGTGCCAGTAGCTCAGGGGATGACACAGATACGCAGTATTTT,CASSSGDDTDTQYF
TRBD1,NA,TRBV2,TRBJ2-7,TGTGCTAAGGGACAGGGTAGCTCCTACGAGCAGTACTTC,CAKGQGSSYEQYF
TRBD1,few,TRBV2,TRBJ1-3,TGTGCCAGCACCCAGGACAGGGGGACTGGAAACACCATATATTTT,CASTQDRGTGNTIYF
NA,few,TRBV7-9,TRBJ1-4,TGTGCCAGCAGCTTCGACAGGTGGGAAAAACTGTTTTTT,CASSFDRWEKLFF
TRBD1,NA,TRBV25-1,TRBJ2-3,TGTGCCAGCAGTGAATCAGGGGGCCTGGCAGATACGCAGTATTTT,CASSESGGLADTQYF
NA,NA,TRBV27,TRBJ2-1,TGTGCCAGCAGTTTATACGAGACTGTCAACTCCTACAATGAGCAGCTCTTC,CASSLYETVNSYNEQLF
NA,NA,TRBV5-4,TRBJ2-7,TGTGCCAGCAGCTTGTCCCGTTCCTACGAGCAGTACTTC,CASSLSRSYEQYF
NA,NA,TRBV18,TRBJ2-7,TGTGCCAGCTCACCGACGGGAGCCTACGAGCAGTACTTC,CASSPTGAYEQYF
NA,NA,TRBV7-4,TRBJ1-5,TGTGCCAGCAGCTTTCGCAGGGACAATCAGCCCCAGCATTTT,CASSFRRDNQPQHF
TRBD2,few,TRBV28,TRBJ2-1,TGTGCCAGCGGGGGAGCGGGGGCCTACAATGAGCAGTTCTTC,CASGGAGAYNEQFF
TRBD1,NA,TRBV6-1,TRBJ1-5,TGTGCCAGCAGTGCAGGGGGTTGGAATCAGCCCCAGCATTTT,CASSAGGWNQPQHF
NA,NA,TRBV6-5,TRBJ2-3,TGTGCCAGCAGTTACTGGCCCCAGGGGACAGATACGCAGTATTTT,CASSYWPQGTDTQYF
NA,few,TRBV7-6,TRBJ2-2,TGTGCCAGCATGAGGGTGACGAACACCGGGGAGCTGTTTTTT,CASMRVTNTGELFF
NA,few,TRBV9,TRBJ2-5,TGTGCCAGCAGCGTAGGGCTAACTAGCCAAGAGACCCAGTACTTC,CASSVGLTSQETQYF
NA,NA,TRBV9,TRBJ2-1,TGTGCCAGCAGCGTAGCTCTCGGCTACAATGAGCAGTTCTTC,CASSVALGYNEQFF
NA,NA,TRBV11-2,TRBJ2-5,TGTGCCAGCAGCTTAGAGGCACAGGGTGCAGAGACCCAGTACTTC,CASSLEAQGAETQYF
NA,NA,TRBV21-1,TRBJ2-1,TGTGCCAGCAGCGCAGGGATCTGGAATGAGCAGTTCTTC,CASSAGIWNEQFF
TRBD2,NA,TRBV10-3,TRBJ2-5,TGTGCCATCAGTGAAAGAGGGACTAGCGGGGGCCAAGAGACCCAGTACTTC,CAISERGTSGGQETQYF
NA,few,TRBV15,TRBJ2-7,TGTGCCACCAGCAGAGATCCCGGTTCCTCCTACGAGCAGTACTTC,CATSRDPGSSYEQYF
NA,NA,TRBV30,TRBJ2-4,TGTGCCTGGAGTGTATACGGGGGAGACCTAGCCAAAAACATTCAGTACTTC,CAWSVYGGDLAKNIQYF
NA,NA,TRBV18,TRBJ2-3,TGTGCCAGCTCACCGGTGGAGGGTCCAGATACGCAGTATTTT,CASSPVEGPDTQYF
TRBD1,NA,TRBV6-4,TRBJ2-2,TGTGCCAGCGGAAGACAGGGCGCCGGGGAGCTGTTTTTT,CASGRQGAGELFF
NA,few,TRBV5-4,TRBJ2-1,TGTGCCAGCAGCTTGGGGTTTACAGGGTCGAACAATGAGCAGTTCTTC,CASSLGFTGSNNEQFF
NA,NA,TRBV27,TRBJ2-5,TGTGCCAGCAGCCCCCGAGGGAGTGGAGAGACCCAGTACTTC,CASSPRGSGETQYF
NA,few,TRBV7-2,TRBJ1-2,TGTGCCAGCAGCTTATTACGGCAGGGTGATGGCTACACCTTC,CASSLLRQGDGYTF
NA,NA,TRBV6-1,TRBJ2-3,TGTGCCAGCATCAAAAACGGGGGAGATACGCAGTATTTT,CASIKNGGDTQYF
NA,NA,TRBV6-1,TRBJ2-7,TGTGCCAGCGAGGGTCTTACCTACGAGCAGTACTTC,CASEGLTYEQYF
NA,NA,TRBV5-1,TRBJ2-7,TGCGCCAGCAGCTTGGGTCGCTACGAGCAGTACTTC,CASSLGRYEQYF
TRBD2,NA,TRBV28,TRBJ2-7,TGTGCCAGCAGTACCCGGACTAGCGGCTCCTACGAGCAGTACTTC,CASSTRTSGSYEQYF
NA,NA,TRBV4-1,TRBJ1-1,TGCGCCAGCAGAACGCCAGGGAGGGGCAGGGACACTGAAGCTTTCTTT,CASRTPGRGRDTEAFF
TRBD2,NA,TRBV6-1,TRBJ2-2,TGTGCCAGCAGAGGCGGGGGGGCGGGCACCGGGGAGCTGTTTTTT,CASRGGGAGTGELFF
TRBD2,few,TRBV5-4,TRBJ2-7,TGTGCCAGCAGCACTACCGGGACTAGCGGCTACGAGCAGTACTTC,CASSTTGTSGYEQYF
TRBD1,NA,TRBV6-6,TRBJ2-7,TGTGCCAGCACGGCGGCCTTGGGACAGGGGGTTTACGAGCAGTACTTC,CASTAALGQGVYEQYF
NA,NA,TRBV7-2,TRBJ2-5,TGTGCCAGCAGCCGGAGACGTCAACTTCAAGAGACCCAGTACTTC,CASSRRRQLQETQYF
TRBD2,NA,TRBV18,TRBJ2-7,TGTGCCAGCTCACCACCCGCGGGGGGTTCCTACGAGCAGTACTTC,CASSPPAGGSYEQYF
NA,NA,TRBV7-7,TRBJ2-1,TGTGCCAGCAGCCCGCGACAGGTACCTTACAATGAGCAGTTCTTC,CASSPRQVPYNEQFF
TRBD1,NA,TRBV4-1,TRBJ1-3,TGCGCCAGCAGCCAAATGGGACAGAATGGAAACACCATATATTTT,CASSQMGQNGNTIYF
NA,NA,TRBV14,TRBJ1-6,TGTGCCAGCAGCCAAGCTGTTTCACCCCTCCACTTT,CASSQAVSPLHF
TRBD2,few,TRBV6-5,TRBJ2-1,TGTGCCAGCAGTTACGAGACTAGCAGGTACAATGAGCAGTTCTTC,CASSYETSRYNEQFF
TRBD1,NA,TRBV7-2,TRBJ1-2,TGTGCCAGCAGCTTGACAGGGGGAGATAACTATGGCTACACCTTC,CASSLTGGDNYGYTF
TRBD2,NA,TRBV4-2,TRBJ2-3,TGTGCCAGCAGCCAAGAAGGGGTAGCGGGGGGCACAGATACGCAGTATTTT,CASSQEGVAGGTDTQYF
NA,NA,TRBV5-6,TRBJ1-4,TGTGCCAGCAGCTCCCAGGCAGGGTATGAAAAACTGTTTTTT,CASSSQAGYEKLFF
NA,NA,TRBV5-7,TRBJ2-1,TGTGCCAGCAGCTCAAGACAGGAGCAGACTTACAATGAGCAGTTCTTC,CASSSRQEQTYNEQFF
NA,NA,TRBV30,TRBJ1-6,TGTGCCTGGAGTTGGGGGCTCGGCTCCTATAATTCACCCCTCCACTTT,CAWSWGLGSYNSPLHF
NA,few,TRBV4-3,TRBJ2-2,TGCGCCAGCAGCCAAGAGGGGCTTGCCGGGGAGCTGTTTTTT,CASSQEGLAGELFF
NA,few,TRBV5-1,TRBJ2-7,TGCGCCAGCAGCCCTACCCCGACTAGCTACGAGCAGTACTTC,CASSPTPTSYEQYF
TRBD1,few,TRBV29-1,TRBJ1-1,TGCAGCGTCCTGGACAGGGTTGAAGCTTTCTTT,CSVLDRVEAFF
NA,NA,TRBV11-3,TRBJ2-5,TGTGCCAGCAGCAAAGGGGGAGAGACCCAGTACTTC,CASSKGGETQYF
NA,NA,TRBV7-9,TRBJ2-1,TGTGCCAGCAGCTTAGAGCGGTACCCCTCCTACAATGAGCAGTTCTTC,CASSLERYPSYNEQFF
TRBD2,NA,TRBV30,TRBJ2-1,TGTGCCTGGAGTCGGCGGGGGGACGGGGAGCAGTTCTTC,CAWSRRGDGEQFF
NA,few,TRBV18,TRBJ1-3,TGTGCCAGCTCACCACCGGAGAGGGAGCTTTCTGGAAACACCATATATTTT,CASSPPERELSGNTIYF
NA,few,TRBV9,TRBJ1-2,TGTGCCAGCAGCGTCCTGGAAGGCGGCTATGGCTACACCTTC,CASSVLEGGYGYTF